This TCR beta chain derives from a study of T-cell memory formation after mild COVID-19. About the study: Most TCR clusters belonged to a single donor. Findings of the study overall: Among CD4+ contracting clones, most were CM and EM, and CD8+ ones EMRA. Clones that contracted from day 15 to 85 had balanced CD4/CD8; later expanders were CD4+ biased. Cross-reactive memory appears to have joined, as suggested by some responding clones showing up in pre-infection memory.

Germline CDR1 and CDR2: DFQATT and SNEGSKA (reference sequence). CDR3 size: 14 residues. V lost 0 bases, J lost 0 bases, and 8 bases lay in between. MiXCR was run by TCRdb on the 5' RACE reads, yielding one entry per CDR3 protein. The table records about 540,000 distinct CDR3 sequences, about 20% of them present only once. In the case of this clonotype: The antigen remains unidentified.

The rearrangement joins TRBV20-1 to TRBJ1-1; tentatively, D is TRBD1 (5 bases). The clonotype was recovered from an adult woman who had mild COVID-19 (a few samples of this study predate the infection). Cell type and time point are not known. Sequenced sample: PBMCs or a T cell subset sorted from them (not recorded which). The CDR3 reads CSAREEGMNTEAFF. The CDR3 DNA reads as TGCAGTGCTAGAGAGGAGGGGATGAACACTGAAGCTTTCTTT.